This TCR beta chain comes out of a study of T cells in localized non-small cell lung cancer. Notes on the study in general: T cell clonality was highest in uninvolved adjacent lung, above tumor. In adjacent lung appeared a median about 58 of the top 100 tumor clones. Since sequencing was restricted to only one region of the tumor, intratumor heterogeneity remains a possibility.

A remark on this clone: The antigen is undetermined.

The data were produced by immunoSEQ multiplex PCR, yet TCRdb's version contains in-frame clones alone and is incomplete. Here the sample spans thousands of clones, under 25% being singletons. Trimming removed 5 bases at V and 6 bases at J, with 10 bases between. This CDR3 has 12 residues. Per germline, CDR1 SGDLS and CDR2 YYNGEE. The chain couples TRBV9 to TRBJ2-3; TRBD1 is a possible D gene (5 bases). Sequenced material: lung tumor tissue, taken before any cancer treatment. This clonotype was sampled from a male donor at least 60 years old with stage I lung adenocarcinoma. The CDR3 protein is CASSGAPDTQYF. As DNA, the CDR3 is TGTGCCAGCAGTGGGGCCCCGGATACGCAGTATTTT. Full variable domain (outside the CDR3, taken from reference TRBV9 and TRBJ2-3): DSGVTQTPKHLITATGQRVTLRCSPRSGDLSVYWYQQSLDQGLQFLIQYYNGEERAKGNILERFSAQQFPDLHSELNLSSLELGDSALYFCASSGAPDTQYFGPGTRLTVL.